This passage covers 5 T cell receptor beta chains from one sample sequenced in a study of T cell clonality in common variable immunodeficiency. Sequenced by immunoSEQ multiplex PCR; TCRdb stores in-frame clones only, minus some. Altogether 60,000 to 75,000 clones were found in the sample, and no singletons occur. The sample comprised peripheral blood mononuclear cells. Receptors originate from a person aged 18 to 75 in good health.

This clone was detected ten times or more. The CDR3 end falls 3 residues outside the read, so it is completed with the germline J gene. The chain uses TRBV18 and TRBJ2-2; D is uncertain. This CDR3 comprises 14 residues. The V end lost 3 bases, the J end lost 3 bases, and 8 bases lay between the germline ends. Germline loops: CDR1 KGHSH, CDR2 LQKENI. The CDR3 loop is CASSPGWDTGELFF. The DNA read from the CDR3 is TGTGCCAGCTCACCGGGCTGGGACACCGGGGAG.

Many counts were recorded for this clone. The read terminates 3 residues ahead of where the CDR3 ends, so the germline J gene completes it. V gene TRBV18 combines with J gene TRBJ1-5; D uncertain. Trimming cost V 5 bases and J 0 bases, with 8 bases left between them. The germline V gene has CDR1 KGHSH and CDR2 LQKENI. This CDR3 spans 14 amino acids. The CDR3 DNA, read in part, is TGTGCCAGCTCATCGAGTAGTAGCAATCAGCCC. This translates into CASSSSSSNQP. The full-length CDR3 reads as CASSSSSSNQPQHF.

About this clone: The missing CDR3 end, 3 residues past where the read stops, is filled in from the germline J gene. The J gene is TRBJ2-7, the V gene TRBV11-2; the D is unclear. V lost 3 bases and J lost 0, with 12 bases in between. Germline loops: CDR1 SGHAT, CDR2 FQNNGV. The CDR3 is 15 residues long. Partial CDR3 DNA: TGTGCCAGCAGCTTCTCTCGGGTGAGCTCCTACGAG. Translated, it gives CASSFSRVSSYE. The full CDR3 reads CASSFSRVSSYEQYF.

This clone was recorded many times. This chain's CDR3 is CASSWGHNFYEQYF. Partial CDR3 DNA: TGTGCCAGCAGCTGGGGACACAATTTCTACGAG. The chain combines TRBV7-9 with TRBJ2-7; D might be TRBD1 (6 bases). The sequence runs out 3 residues before the end of the CDR3; the remainder is reconstructed from the germline J gene. V lost 4 bases to trimming and J lost 3 bases, with 13 bases between them. Germline values: CDR1 SEHNR, CDR2 FQNEAQ (reference sequence). The CDR3 extends over 14 amino acids.

Many counts were recorded for this clone. The CDR3 end lies 3 residues beyond the end of the read and is filled in from the germline J gene. This chain links TRBV29-1 with TRBJ2-1, with 11 bases aligning to TRBD2. Germline-derived CDR1 and CDR2 are SQVTM and ANQGSEA. The CDR3 covers 15 residues. The ends lost 7 bases at V and 2 bases at J; junction bases unmatched: 7. The CDR3 loop reads CSGGLAGGPYNEQFF. The CDR3 bases that were read are TGCAGCGGTGGCCTAGCGGGAGGACCCTACAATGAG.